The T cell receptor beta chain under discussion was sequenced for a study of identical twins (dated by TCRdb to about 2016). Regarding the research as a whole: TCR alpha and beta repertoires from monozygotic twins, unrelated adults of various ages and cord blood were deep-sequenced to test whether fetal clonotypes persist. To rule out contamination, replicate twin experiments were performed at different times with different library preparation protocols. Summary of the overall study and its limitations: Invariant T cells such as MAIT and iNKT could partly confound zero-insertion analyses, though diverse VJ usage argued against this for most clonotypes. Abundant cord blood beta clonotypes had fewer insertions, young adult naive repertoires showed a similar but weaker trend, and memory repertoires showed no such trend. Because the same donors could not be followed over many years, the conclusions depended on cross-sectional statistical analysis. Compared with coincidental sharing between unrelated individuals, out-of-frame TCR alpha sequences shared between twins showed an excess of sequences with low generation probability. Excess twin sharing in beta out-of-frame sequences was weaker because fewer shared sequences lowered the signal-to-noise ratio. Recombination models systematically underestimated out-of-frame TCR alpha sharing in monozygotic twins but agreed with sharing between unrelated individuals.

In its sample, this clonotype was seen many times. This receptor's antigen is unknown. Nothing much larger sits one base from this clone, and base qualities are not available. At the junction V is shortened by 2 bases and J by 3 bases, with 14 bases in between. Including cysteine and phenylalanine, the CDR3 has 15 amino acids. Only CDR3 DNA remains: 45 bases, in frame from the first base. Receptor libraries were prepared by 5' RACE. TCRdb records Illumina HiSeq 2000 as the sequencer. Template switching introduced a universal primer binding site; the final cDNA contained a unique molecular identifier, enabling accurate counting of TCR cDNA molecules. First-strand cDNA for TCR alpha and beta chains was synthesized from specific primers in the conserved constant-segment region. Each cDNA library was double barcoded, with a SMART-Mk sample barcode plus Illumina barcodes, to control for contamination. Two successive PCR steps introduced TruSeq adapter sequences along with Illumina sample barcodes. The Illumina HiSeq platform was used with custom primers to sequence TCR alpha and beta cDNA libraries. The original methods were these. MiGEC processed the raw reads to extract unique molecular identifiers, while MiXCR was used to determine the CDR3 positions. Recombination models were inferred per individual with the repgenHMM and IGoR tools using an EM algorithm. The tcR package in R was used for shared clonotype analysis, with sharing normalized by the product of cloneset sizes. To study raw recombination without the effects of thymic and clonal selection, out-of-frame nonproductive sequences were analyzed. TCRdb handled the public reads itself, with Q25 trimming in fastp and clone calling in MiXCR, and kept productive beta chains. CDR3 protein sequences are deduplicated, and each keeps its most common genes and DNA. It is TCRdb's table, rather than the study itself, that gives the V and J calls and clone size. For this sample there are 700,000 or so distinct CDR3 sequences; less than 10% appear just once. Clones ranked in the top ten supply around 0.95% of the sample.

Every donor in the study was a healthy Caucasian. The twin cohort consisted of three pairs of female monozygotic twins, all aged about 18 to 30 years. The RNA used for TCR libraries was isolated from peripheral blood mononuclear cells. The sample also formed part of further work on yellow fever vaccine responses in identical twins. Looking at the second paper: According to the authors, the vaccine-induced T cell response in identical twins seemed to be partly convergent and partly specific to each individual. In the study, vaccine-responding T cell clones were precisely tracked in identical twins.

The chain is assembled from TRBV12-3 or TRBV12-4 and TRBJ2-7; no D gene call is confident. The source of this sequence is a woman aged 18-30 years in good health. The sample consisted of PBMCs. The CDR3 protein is CASSLNQQFNYEQYF. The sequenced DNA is TGTGCCAGCAGTTTAAACCAACAGTTCAACTACGAGCAGTACTTC.